This T cell receptor beta chain was obtained from a study of cytomegalovirus exposure and HLA in healthy donors. Note on this clone: Its target is not known.

The CDR3 sequence is 16 residues long. J lost 4 bases, V lost 3 bases, and 7 bases had no gene match. Germline loops: CDR1 SGDLS, CDR2 YYNGEE. General study findings and limits: Trimming of TCR beta V- and J-genes showed a link, identified in a later analysis, to a missense DCLRE1C variant. When a later analysis was performed, an Asian-associated ancestry cluster reportedly had fewer N-insertions than the roughly 690-donor mean. It was about 150 TCR beta chains that were listed as cytomegalovirus-associated.

13 Jbeta primers and 60 Vbeta primers were used for the PCR. The method was immunoSEQ multiplex PCR; TCRdb's version includes in-frame clones alone and lacks a portion of them. This sample has about 170,000 clones, with about 85% found just once. Sequenced sample: PBMCs. The origin of this receptor is a boy younger than 10 in good health and CMV-seronegative. The V call is TRBV9, the J call TRBJ1-6, with 7 bases aligning to TRBD1. CDR3 region: CASSAPGTAYNSPLHF. CDR3 nucleotides: TGTGCCAGCAGCGCCCCCGGGACAGCGTATAATTCACCCCTCCACTTT.